This is a list of T cell receptor beta chains from one sample in a study of blood T cell repertoires in COVID-19. The data were produced by immunoSEQ multiplex PCR, yet TCRdb's version contains in-frame clones alone and is incomplete. This sample has about 49,000 clones, with over 80% found just once. The sample was peripheral blood. These receptors were obtained from a human donor in a cohort sampled during active COVID-19. The CDR3 runs from the conserved cysteine through the conserved F or W. Each record gives: V gene, J gene, clone size, D gene, CDR3 DNA, CDR3 protein. D genes are given only for firm matches. The listing skips clone size in some rows; elsewhere it reads once, few, many or a size class.

TRBV20-1,TRBJ1-1,NA,NA,TGCAGTGCTTTACAGGACACTGAAGCTTTCTTT,CSALQDTEAFF
TRBV25-1,TRBJ2-7,NA,TRBD1,TGTGCCAGCAGTGCTGGCGGACAGGGCCTCTCCTACGAGCAGTACTTC,CASSAGGQGLSYEQYF
TRBV6-5,TRBJ2-1,medium-sized,TRBD2,TGTGCCAGCAGTTATGCCGGGACTAGCAATGAGCAGTTCTTC,CASSYAGTSNEQFF
TRBV6-2/TRBV6-3,TRBJ1-2,medium-sized,TRBD1,TGTGCCAGCAGCCGAGCCCACAGGGGTGCAACACGTTGGATCTGGGGGGATGGCTACACCTTC,CASSRAHRGATRWIWGDGYTF
TRBV7-2,TRBJ1-1,few,TRBD1,TGTGCCAGCAGCTCGAGGACAGGTGGGAACACTGAAGCTTTCTTT,CASSSRTGGNTEAFF
TRBV5-5,TRBJ1-5,few,TRBD1,TGTGCCAGCAGCACGGGGACAGATTATAGCAATCAGCCCCAGCATTTT,CASSTGTDYSNQPQHF
TRBV7-7,TRBJ2-1,NA,TRBD2,TGTGCCAGCAGTCAAAGACTAGCGGGGGGATTGGATGAGCAGTTCTTC,CASSQRLAGGLDEQFF
TRBV28,TRBJ1-5,once,NA,TGTGCCAGCAGTTTTTGGGGCCAGATAAACAATCAGCCCCAGCATTTT,CASSFWGQINNQPQHF
TRBV18,TRBJ2-7,NA,NA,TGTGCCAGCTCAAGCCCGGGGTCTAACGAGCAGTACTTC,CASSSPGSNEQYF
TRBV7-9,TRBJ1-2,NA,NA,TGTGCCAGCAGCTTGGCGGTGAGATTAGGCTACACCTTC,CASSLAVRLGYTF
TRBV7-2,TRBJ1-1,NA,TRBD1,TGTGCCAGCAGCCTTCTCACAGGGGCCACTGAAGCTTTCTTT,CASSLLTGATEAFF
TRBV30,TRBJ1-6,few,NA,TGTGCCTGGAGTATCGGGGGAGTAGACTCACCCCTCCACTTT,CAWSIGGVDSPLHF
TRBV19,TRBJ2-7,once,TRBD1,TGTGCCAGTAGGGGCCGGGACAGGGCCCCCCCTTACGAGCAGTACTTC,CASRGRDRAPPYEQYF
TRBV15,TRBJ1-6,NA,TRBD1,TGTGCCACCAGCGGTCAGGACAGGGCATTTAATTCACCCCTCCACTTT,CATSGQDRAFNSPLHF
TRBV3-1/TRBV3-2,TRBJ1-1,NA,TRBD1,TGTGCCAGCAGCCAATTCGACAGGGACACTGAAGCTTTCTTT,CASSQFDRDTEAFF
TRBV28,TRBJ2-7,NA,NA,TGTGCCAGCAGTTTGGATTCAGGCTACGAGCAGTACTTC,CASSLDSGYEQYF
TRBV9,TRBJ2-7,NA,NA,TGTGCCAGCAGCGTAGGTGGCCTCTACGAGCAGTACTTC,CASSVGGLYEQYF
TRBV9,TRBJ1-2,NA,NA,TGTGCCAGCAGCGTAGCGGGGGGCATGGAGGGCTACACCTTC,CASSVAGGMEGYTF
TRBV2,TRBJ2-6,NA,NA,TGTGCCAGCAGTCAGGGATCGTCCCCCTCTGGGGCCAACGTCCTGACTTTC,CASSQGSSPSGANVLTF
TRBV19,TRBJ1-5,NA,TRBD1,TGTGCCAGTAGCCCGGGACAGGGTCGCATGGCCCAGCATTTT,CASSPGQGRMAQHF
TRBV7-2,TRBJ2-1,NA,TRBD2,TGTGCCAGCAGCTTAGTACTAGCGGGGGAGGGCGAGCAGTTCTTC,CASSLVLAGEGEQFF
TRBV23-1,TRBJ2-3,NA,TRBD2,TGCGCCAGCAGTCCAAGCGGGAAAAGTAGCACAGATACGCAGTATTTT,CASSPSGKSSTDTQYF
TRBV4-3,TRBJ1-4,NA,NA,TGCGCCAGCAGCCAAGATGGGGGGATTCACTTTTTT,CASSQDGGIHFF
TRBV27,TRBJ1-4,NA,TRBD1,TGTGCCAGCTCTTCAAACAGGGGGGGTGAAAAACTGTTTTTT,CASSSNRGGEKLFF
TRBV7-6,TRBJ2-2,few,TRBD2,TGTGCCAGCAGCTTAACTAGCGGGGGCACCGGGGAGCTGTTTTTT,CASSLTSGGTGELFF
TRBV5-4,TRBJ1-2,NA,NA,TGTGCCAGCAGCTTGGAGCTAAATGGCTACACCTTC,CASSLELNGYTF
TRBV30,TRBJ2-5,NA,NA,TGTGCCTGGAGTCCCAGCGCAAGGGGGACCCAGTACTTC,CAWSPSARGTQYF
TRBV12-3/TRBV12-4,TRBJ2-3,NA,NA,TGTGCCAGCAGCCAACCTACTACAGATACGCAGTATTTT,CASSQPTTDTQYF
TRBV6-5,TRBJ1-5,NA,NA,TGTGCCAGCAGTCGGACACCGGTAGGGAATCAGCCCCAGCATTTT,CASSRTPVGNQPQHF
TRBV6-2/TRBV6-3,TRBJ1-1,few,NA,TGTGCCAGCAGTAAGACAGCTAACACTGAAGCTTTCTTT,CASSKTANTEAFF
TRBV20-1,TRBJ2-7,NA,NA,TGCAGTGCTAGGAGCTCCTACGAGCAGTACTTC,CSARSSYEQYF
TRBV6-4,TRBJ1-3,NA,NA,TGTGCCAGCAGTGTTGAGCCCTGGGGAAACACCATATATTTT,CASSVEPWGNTIYF
TRBV12-3/TRBV12-4,TRBJ2-7,NA,NA,TGTGCCAGCAGTTGGGGGGATTTGGGGCAGTACTTC,CASSWGDLGQYF
TRBV6-5,TRBJ2-3,NA,NA,TGTGCCAGCAGTCGGACTTTGGATACGCAGTATTTT,CASSRTLDTQYF
TRBV20-1,TRBJ1-1,NA,NA,TGCAGTGCTAGATACGGTGAAGCTTTCTTT,CSARYGEAFF
TRBV7-9,TRBJ1-2,NA,TRBD1,TGTGCCAGCAGCTTAGTCCTGGGACAGGAGTATCTACGAGGCTACACCTTC,CASSLVLGQEYLRGYTF
TRBV11-1,TRBJ2-1,NA,NA,TGTGCCAGCAGCTCGAGGTGGCGGCCGCTCTACAATGAGCAGTTCTTC,CASSSRWRPLYNEQFF
TRBV20-1,TRBJ2-7,NA,NA,TGCAGTGCTAGAAGGGGCTACGAGCAGTACTTC,CSARRGYEQYF
TRBV30,TRBJ1-5,NA,NA,TGTGCCTGGGGGGGGGCAGGTCAGCCCCAGCATTTT,CAWGGAGQPQHF
TRBV27,TRBJ1-2,NA,TRBD1,TGTGCCAGCAGTCCAGGGGACAGGGTAGACTATGGCTACACCTTC,CASSPGDRVDYGYTF
TRBV10-3,TRBJ2-3,NA,TRBD1,TGTGCCATCAGTGAGGGACAGGGAACAGATACGCAGTATTTT,CAISEGQGTDTQYF
TRBV5-1,TRBJ1-2,NA,NA,TGCGCCAGCAGCCAAATAGGGGCCGGGCCCGATGGCTACACCTTC,CASSQIGAGPDGYTF
TRBV24-1,TRBJ1-2,NA,NA,TGTGCCACCAGTGAATTAGGGGTCAACTATGGCTACACCTTC,CATSELGVNYGYTF
TRBV18,TRBJ2-7,NA,TRBD1,TGTGCCAGCTCACCACTGCCCGGACAGGGGGTATCCGAGCAGTACTTC,CASSPLPGQGVSEQYF
TRBV6-5,TRBJ1-3,few,NA,TGTGCCAGTATGGGGGCCTCCACCATATATTTT,CASMGASTIYF
TRBV19,TRBJ1-2,NA,NA,TGTGCCAGTAGTATCTCACAGGGTGCTAACTATGGCTACACCTTC,CASSISQGANYGYTF